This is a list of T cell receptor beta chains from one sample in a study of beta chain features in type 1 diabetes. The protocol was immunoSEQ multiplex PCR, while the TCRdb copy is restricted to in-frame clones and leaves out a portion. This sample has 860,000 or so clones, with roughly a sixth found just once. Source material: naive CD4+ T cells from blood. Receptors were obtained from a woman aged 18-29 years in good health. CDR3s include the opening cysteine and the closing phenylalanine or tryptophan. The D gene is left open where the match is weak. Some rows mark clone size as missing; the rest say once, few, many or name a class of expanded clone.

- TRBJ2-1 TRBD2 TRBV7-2 CASRAGLAGGNEQFF TGTGCCAGCAGGGCCGGACTAGCGGGAGGTAATGAGCAGTTCTTC
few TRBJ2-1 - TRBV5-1 CASSLAENEQFF TGCGCCAGCAGCTTGGCGGAAAATGAGCAGTTCTTC
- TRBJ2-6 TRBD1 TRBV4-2 CASSLLSPGTGVVRANVLTF TGTGCCAGCAGCCTACTTTCCCCCGGGACAGGGGTAGTTAGGGCCAACGTCCTGACTTTC
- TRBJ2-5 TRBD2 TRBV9 CASSVGTSGRWRHETQYF TGTGCCAGCAGCGTAGGGACTAGCGGTCGTTGGCGCCATGAGACCCAGTACTTC
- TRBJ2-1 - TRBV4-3 CASSQEPRNNEQFF TGCGCCAGCAGCCAAGAACCCAGGAACAATGAGCAGTTCTTC
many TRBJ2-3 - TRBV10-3 CAISVNSAWDTQYF TGTGCCATCAGTGTGAACAGTGCCTGGGATACGCAGTATTTT
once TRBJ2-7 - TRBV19 CASSRGAYATYEQYF TGTGCCAGTAGTAGGGGAGCGTACGCGACCTACGAGCAGTACTTC
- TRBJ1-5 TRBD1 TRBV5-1 CASSATGGDQPQHF TGCGCCAGCAGCGCAACAGGGGGTGATCAGCCCCAGCATTTT
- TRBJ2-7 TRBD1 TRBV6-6 CASSLTATGDSYEQYF TGTGCCAGCAGTTTGACTGCGACAGGGGATTCCTACGAGCAGTACTTC
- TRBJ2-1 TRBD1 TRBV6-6 CASRGQGPNNEQFF TGTGCCAGCAGGGGACAGGGGCCCAACAATGAGCAGTTCTTC
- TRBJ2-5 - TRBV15 CATSRDLGETQYF TGTGCCACCAGCAGAGATTTGGGAGAGACCCAGTACTTC
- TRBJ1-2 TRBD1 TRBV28 CASNSAGQNYGYTF TGTGCCAGCAATTCGGCGGGACAGAACTATGGCTACACCTTC
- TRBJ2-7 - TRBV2 CASSASPKSYEQYF TGTGCCAGCAGTGCTAGCCCCAAAAGCTACGAGCAGTACTTC
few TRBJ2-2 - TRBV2 CASSVSYVGTGELFF TGTGCCAGCAGTGTGTCCTATGTGGGCACCGGGGAGCTGTTTTTT
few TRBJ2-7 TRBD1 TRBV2 CASNPGQVNYEQYF TGTGCCAGCAATCCGGGACAGGTTAACTACGAGCAGTACTTC
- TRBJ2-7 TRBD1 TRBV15 CATSRDRDRVSYEQYF TGTGCCACCAGCAGAGATCGGGACAGGGTATCCTACGAGCAGTACTTC
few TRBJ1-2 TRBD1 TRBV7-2 CASSRTPAGQGIYGYTF TGTGCCAGCAGCCGTACTCCCGCGGGACAGGGCATCTATGGCTACACCTTC
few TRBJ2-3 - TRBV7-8 CASSLAPPNWRAVGTDTQYF TGTGCCAGCAGCTTAGCCCCCCCAAATTGGCGGGCGGTGGGCACAGATACGCAGTATTTT
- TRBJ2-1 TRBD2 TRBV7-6 CASSPRQGLADYNEQFF TGTGCCAGCAGCCCGCGCCAGGGACTAGCGGATTACAATGAGCAGTTCTTC
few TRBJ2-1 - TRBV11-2 CASYPEGLYSSYNEQFF TGTGCCAGTTATCCTGAAGGGCTTTATAGCTCCTACAATGAGCAGTTCTTC
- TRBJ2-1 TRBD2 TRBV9 CASSLRTSGSPFF TGTGCCAGCAGCCTTCGGACTAGTGGTTCTCCGTTCTTC
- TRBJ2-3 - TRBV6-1 CASSEQGEGTDTQYF TGTGCCAGCAGTGAACAGGGTGAGGGGACAGATACGCAGTATTTT
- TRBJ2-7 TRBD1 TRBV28 CASRPTTGTGVYEQYF TGTGCCAGCAGACCGACTACTGGGACAGGGGTCTACGAGCAGTACTTC
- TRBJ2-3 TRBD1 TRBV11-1 CASSSGTGGVGTDTQYF TGTGCCAGCAGCTCCGGGACAGGGGGCGTAGGCACAGATACGCAGTATTTT
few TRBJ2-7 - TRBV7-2 CASSFDRNYEQYF TGTGCCAGCAGCTTCGACAGGAACTACGAGCAGTACTTC
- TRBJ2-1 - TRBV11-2 CASSLGELAPRDEQFF TGTGCCAGCAGCTTGGGTGAGCTAGCGCCGCGGGATGAGCAGTTCTTC